These T cell receptor beta chains were read from a single sample in a study of blood T cell repertoires in COVID-19. Assay used: immunoSEQ multiplex PCR; TCRdb lists only in-frame clones, some missing. The data hold approximately 110,000 clones, with 84% observed a single time. Source material: peripheral blood. Source of these receptors: an elderly woman with active or convalescent COVID-19. The CDR3 runs from the conserved cysteine through the conserved F or W. D genes are given only for firm matches. For some rows the clone size is stated as once, few or many, or as a class when expanded; others skip it.

TRBV5-1,15,TRBJ2-3,NA,NA,CASSPTGTSTDTQYF,TGCGCCAGCAGCCCGACAGGGACTAGCACAGATACGCAGTATTTT
TRBV28,12,TRBJ1-6,NA,NA,CASSLYRSPLHF,TGTGCCAGCAGTTTATATCGGTCACCCCTCCACTTT
TRBV25-1,13,TRBJ2-7,TRBD1,NA,CASRRTGLYEQYF,TGTGCCAGCAGGAGGACAGGGTTGTACGAGCAGTACTTC
TRBV7-8,15,TRBJ2-1,TRBD1,NA,CASSLDGTGVYEQFF,TGTGCCAGCAGCTTAGATGGGACAGGGGTTTATGAGCAGTTCTTC
TRBV6-5,14,TRBJ1-2,NA,NA,CASSSPGVGWGYTF,TGTGCCAGCAGTTCCCCAGGGGTGGGTTGGGGCTACACCTTC
TRBV6-6,14,TRBJ2-7,NA,NA,CASSYSSGPYEQYF,TGTGCCAGCAGTTACTCGTCAGGGCCCTACGAGCAGTACTTC
TRBV18,14,TRBJ1-1,NA,NA,CASSPRGPESEAFF,TGTGCCAGCTCACCCAGAGGGCCGGAATCTGAAGCTTTCTTT
TRBV7-2,12,TRBJ2-7,NA,NA,CASSGSSGLQYF,TGTGCCAGCAGCGGAAGCTCAGGGCTTCAGTACTTC
TRBV3-1/TRBV3-2,16,TRBJ2-1,TRBD2,few,CASSHSSGSSYNEQFF,TGTGCCAGCAGCCACTCCAGCGGGAGTAGCTACAATGAGCAGTTCTTC
TRBV19,15,TRBJ1-1,TRBD1,NA,CASSSRTGRGTEAFF,TGTGCCAGTAGTTCACGGACAGGACGGGGAACTGAAGCTTTCTTT
TRBV5-1,16,TRBJ2-1,TRBD2,NA,CASSLTGTSGFSEQFF,TGCGCCAGCAGCTTAACCGGGACTAGCGGGTTCAGTGAGCAGTTCTTC
TRBV7-6,15,TRBJ1-3,NA,NA,CASSLDSGRGNTIYF,TGTGCCAGCAGCTTAGACTCAGGGAGGGGAAACACCATATATTTT
TRBV19,14,TRBJ2-7,TRBD1,NA,CASSMGTGTYEQYF,TGTGCCAGTAGTATGGGGACAGGGACCTACGAGCAGTACTTC
TRBV28,16,TRBJ2-1,TRBD1,once,CATGTGLSGTFAEQFF,TGTGCCACGGGGACAGGGCTAAGCGGGACCTTCGCGGAGCAGTTCTTC
TRBV10-3,15,TRBJ2-3,TRBD1,few,CAIAGQGPYTDTQYF,TGTGCCATCGCAGGACAGGGGCCTTACACAGATACGCAGTATTTT
TRBV27,15,TRBJ1-3,NA,NA,CASSYMGASGNTIYF,TGTGCCAGCAGTTATATGGGAGCCTCTGGAAACACCATATATTTT
TRBV10-3,14,TRBJ2-2,TRBD1,NA,CAISEVRGTGELFF,TGTGCCATCAGTGAGGTCAGGGGGACCGGGGAGCTGTTTTTT
TRBV19,15,TRBJ2-7,NA,NA,CASGEDGRASYEQYF,TGTGCCAGCGGGGAGGATGGCAGGGCCTCCTACGAGCAGTACTTC
TRBV27,16,TRBJ2-2,TRBD2,NA,CASSIMTSGNAGELFF,TGTGCCAGCAGTATAATGACTAGCGGGAACGCCGGGGAGCTGTTTTTT
TRBV28,11,TRBJ2-7,NA,NA,CASSLGGVQYF,TGTGCCAGCAGTTTAGGGGGCGTGCAGTACTTC
TRBV19,16,TRBJ2-3,TRBD1,NA,CASSIRTGGFPDTQYF,TGTGCCAGTAGTATACGCACAGGGGGCTTCCCAGATACGCAGTATTTT
TRBV29-1,14,TRBJ1-1,TRBD1,NA,CSVEGQGVNVEAFF,TGCAGCGTGGAAGGACAGGGGGTGAACGTTGAAGCTTTCTTT
TRBV30,13,TRBJ2-7,TRBD1,NA,CAWSQTGAYEQYF,TGTGCCTGGAGTCAGACAGGGGCCTACGAGCAGTACTTC
TRBV9,16,TRBJ2-5,TRBD2,few,CASSVGGLAGVETQYF,TGTGCCAGCAGCGTAGGGGGACTAGCGGGAGTGGAGACCCAGTACTTC